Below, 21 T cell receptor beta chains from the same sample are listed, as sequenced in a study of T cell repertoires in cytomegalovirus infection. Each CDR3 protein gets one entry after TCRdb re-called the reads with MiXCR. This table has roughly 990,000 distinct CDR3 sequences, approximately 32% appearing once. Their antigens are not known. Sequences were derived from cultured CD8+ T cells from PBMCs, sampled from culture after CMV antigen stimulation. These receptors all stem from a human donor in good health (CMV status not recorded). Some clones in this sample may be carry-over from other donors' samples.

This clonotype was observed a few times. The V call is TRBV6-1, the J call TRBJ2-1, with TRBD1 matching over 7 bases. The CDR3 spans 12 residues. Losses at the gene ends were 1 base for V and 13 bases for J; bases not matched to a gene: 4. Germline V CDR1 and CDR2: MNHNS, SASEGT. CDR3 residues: CASSEVGGLQFF. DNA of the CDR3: TGTGCCAGCAGTGAAGTAGGGGGCTTACAGTTCTTC.

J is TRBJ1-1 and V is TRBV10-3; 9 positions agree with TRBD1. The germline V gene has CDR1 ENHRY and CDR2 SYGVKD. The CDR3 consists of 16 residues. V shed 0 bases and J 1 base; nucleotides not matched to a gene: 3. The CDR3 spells CAISESTGGSNTEAFF. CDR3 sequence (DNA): TGTGCCATCAGTGAGTCGACAGGGGGATCGAACACTGAAGCTTTCTTT.

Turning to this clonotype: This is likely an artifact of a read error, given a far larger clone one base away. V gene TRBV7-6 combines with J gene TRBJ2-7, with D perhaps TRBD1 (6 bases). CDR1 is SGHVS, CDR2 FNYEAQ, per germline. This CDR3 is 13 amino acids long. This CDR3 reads CANSPGQTYEQYF. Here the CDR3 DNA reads TGTGCCAACAGCCCCGGACAGACCTACGAGCAGTACTTC.

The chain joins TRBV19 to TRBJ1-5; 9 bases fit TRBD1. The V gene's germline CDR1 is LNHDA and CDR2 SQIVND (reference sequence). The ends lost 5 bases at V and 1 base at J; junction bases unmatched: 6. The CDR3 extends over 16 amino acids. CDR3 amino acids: CASSPDRGRSNQPQHF. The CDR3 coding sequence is TGTGCCAGTAGTCCGGACAGGGGAAGGAGCAATCAGCCCCAGCATTTT.

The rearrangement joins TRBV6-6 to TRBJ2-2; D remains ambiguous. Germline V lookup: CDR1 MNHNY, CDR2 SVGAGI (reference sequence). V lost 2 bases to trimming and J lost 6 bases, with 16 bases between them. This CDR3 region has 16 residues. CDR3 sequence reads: CASSYPSDRGPGELFF. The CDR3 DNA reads TGTGCCAGCAGTTACCCGAGCGATCGTGGGCCCGGGGAGCTGTTTTTT.

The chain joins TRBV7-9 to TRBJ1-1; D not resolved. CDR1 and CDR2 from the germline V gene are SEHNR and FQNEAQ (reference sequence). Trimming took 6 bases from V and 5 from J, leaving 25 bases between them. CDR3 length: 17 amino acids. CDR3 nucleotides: TGTGCCAGCAGTTTACCATCACCTTGGGAAGGTGAAACTGAAGCTTTCTTT. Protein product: CASSLPSPWEGETEAFF.

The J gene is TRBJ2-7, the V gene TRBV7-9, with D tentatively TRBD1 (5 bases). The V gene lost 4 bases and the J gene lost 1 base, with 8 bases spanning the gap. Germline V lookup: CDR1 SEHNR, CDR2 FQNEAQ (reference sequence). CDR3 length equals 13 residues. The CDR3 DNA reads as TGTGCCAGCAGCTCCAGGGTTTCCTACGAGCAGTACGTC. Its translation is CASSSRVSYEQYV.

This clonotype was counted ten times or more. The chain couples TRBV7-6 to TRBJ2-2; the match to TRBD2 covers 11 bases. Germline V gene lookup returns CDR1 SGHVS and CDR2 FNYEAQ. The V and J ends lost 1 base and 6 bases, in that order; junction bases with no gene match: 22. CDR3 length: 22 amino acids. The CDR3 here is CASSLGPLAGALSGSVAGELFF. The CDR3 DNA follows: TGTGCCAGCAGCTTAGGCCCACTAGCGGGGGCCCTAAGTGGTTCTGTAGCCGGGGAGCTGTTTTTT.

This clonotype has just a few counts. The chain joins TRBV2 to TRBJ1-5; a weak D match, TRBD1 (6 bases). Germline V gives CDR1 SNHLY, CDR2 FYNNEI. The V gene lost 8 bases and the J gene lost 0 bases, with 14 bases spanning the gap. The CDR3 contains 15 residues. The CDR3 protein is CASDGRGYSNQPQHF. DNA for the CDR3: TGTGCCAGCGATGGCAGGGGCTATAGCAATCAGCCCCAGCATTTT.

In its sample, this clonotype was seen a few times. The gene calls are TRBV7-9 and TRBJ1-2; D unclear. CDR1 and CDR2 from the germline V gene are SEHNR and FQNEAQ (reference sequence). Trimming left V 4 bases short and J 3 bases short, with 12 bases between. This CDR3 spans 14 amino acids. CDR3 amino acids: CASSSAADYYGYTF. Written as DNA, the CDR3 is TGTGCCAGCAGCTCCGCAGCCGACTACTATGGCTACACCTTC. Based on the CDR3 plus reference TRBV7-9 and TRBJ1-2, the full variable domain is DTGVSQNPRHKITKRGQNVTFRCDPISEHNRLYWYRQTLGQGPEFLTYFQNEAQLEKSRLLSDRFSAERPKGSFSTLEIQRTEQGDSAMYLCASSSAADYYGYTFGSGTRLTVV.

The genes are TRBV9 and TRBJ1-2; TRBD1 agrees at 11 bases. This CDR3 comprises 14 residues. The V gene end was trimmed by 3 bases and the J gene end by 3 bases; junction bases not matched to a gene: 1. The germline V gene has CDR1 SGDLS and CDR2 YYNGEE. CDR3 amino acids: CASSAGQGDYGYTF. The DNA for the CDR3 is TGTGCCAGCAGCGCGGGACAGGGGGACTATGGCTACACCTTC. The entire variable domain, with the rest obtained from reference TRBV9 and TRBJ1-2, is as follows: DSGVTQTPKHLITATGQRVTLRCSPRSGDLSVYWYQQSLDQGLQFLIQYYNGEERAKGNILERFSAQQFPDLHSELNLSSLELGDSALYFCASSAGQGDYGYTFGSGTRLTVV.

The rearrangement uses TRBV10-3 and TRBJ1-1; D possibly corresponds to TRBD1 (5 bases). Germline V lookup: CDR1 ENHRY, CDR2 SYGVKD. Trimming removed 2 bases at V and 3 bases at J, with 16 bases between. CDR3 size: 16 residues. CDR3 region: CAISEPYPGGDTEAFF. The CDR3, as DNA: TGTGCCATCAGTGAGCCTTACCCGGGGGGGGACACTGAAGCTTTCTTT.

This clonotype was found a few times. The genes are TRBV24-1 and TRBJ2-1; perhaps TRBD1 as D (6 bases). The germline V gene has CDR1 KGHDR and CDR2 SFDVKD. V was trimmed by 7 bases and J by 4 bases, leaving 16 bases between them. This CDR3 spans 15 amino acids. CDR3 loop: CATRKTGHPYNEQFF. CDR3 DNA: TGTGCCACCAGAAAGACAGGACATCCTTACAATGAGCAGTTCTTC.

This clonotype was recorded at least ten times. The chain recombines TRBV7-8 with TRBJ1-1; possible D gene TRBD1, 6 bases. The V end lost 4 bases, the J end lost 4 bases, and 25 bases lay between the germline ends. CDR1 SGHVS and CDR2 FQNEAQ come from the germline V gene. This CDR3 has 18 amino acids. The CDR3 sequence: CASSSEGLGATGTTEAFF. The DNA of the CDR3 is TGTGCCAGCAGCTCCGAAGGTCTAGGGGCCACAGGGACCACTGAAGCTTTCTTT.

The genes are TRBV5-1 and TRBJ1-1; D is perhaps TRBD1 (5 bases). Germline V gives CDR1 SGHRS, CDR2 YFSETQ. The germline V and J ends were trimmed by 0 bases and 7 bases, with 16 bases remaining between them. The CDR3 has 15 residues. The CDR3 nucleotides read TGCGCCAGCAGCTTGGAGGGGCAGGTTACAATTGAAGCTTTCTTT. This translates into CASSLEGQVTIEAFF.

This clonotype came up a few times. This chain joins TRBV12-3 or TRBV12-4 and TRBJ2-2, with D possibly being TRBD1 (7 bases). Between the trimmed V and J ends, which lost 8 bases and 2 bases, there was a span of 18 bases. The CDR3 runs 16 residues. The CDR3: CASGDFGQDNTGELFF. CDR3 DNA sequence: TGTGCCAGCGGGGACTTTGGACAGGATAACACCGGGGAGCTGTTTTTT.

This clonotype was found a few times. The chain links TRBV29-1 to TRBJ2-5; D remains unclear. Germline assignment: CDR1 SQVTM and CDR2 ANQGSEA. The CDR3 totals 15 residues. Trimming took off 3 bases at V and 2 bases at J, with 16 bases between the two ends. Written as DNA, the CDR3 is TGCAGCGTTGATTCTCAGGATCCTAAGCAAGAGACCCAGTACTTC. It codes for CSVDSQDPKQETQYF. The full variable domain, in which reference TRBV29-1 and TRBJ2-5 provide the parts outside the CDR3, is SAVISQKPSRDICQRGTSLTIQCQVDSQVTMMFWYRQQPGQSLTLIATANQGSEATYESGFVIDKFPISRPNLTFSTLTVSNMSPEDSSIYLCSVDSQDPKQETQYFGPGTRLLVL.

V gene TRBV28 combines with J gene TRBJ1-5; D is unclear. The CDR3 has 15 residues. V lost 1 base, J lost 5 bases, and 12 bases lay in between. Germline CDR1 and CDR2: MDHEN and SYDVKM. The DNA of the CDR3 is TGTGCCAGCAGTTTATATCGGCCCAGTTATCAGCCCCAGCATTTT. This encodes CASSLYRPSYQPQHF.

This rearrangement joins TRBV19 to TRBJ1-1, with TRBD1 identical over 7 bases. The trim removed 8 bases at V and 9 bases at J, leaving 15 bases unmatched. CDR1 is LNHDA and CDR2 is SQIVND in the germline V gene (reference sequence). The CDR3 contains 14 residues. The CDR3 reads CASQDRATGRKAFF. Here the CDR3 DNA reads TGTGCCAGTCAAGATAGGGCGACAGGGCGAAAAGCTTTCTTT.

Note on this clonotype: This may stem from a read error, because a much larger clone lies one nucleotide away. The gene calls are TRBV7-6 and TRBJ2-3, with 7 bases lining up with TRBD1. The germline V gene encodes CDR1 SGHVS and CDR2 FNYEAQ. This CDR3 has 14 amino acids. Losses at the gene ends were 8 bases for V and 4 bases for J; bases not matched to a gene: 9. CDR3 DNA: TGTGCCAGCCATACACAGGGGCGCCCAGATACGCAGTATTTT. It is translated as CASHTQGRPDTQYF.

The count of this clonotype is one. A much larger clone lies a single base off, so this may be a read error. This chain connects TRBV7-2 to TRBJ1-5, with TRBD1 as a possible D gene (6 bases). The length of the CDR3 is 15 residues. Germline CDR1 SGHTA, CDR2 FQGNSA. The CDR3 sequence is CASSIEQGPDQLQHF. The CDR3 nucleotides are TGTGCCAGCAGCATCGAACAGGGACCGGATCAGCTCCAGCATTTT.